The clone carrying this TCR beta chain was counted a few times. What it binds is not known. This entry belongs to a study of human T cells and chemical hapten exposure. Study overall: Once 0.01% DPC had been applied to the upper back by patch test, readings were taken at 6 days. Chiefly female patients presented with alopecia areata, totalis or universalis.

Trimming left V 6 bases short and J 0 bases short, with 15 bases between. Germline lookup yields CDR1 SQVTM and CDR2 ANQGSEA. The CDR3 length is 15 residues. Broader study findings: Higher patch test scores went with higher counts of PT1 expanded TCRs.

Noted time point: pre-sensitization, week 0. Sample treatment: therapeutic diphenylcyclopropenone sensitization with weekly scalp DPC. Those who donated were patients with alopecia, 18 to 70 years of age, and suitable for DPC. TCRdb fed the RACE reads into MiXCR, producing one record per CDR3 protein. The sample shows around 250,000 distinct CDR3 sequences, 7% to 10% of them seen only once. The chain recombines TRBV29-1 with TRBJ1-5; D is uncertain. The receptor was isolated from a woman in her thirties or forties with alopecia areata. Some clones in this sample may be carry-over from other donors' samples. The sequencing used whole blood, collected in connection with sensitization to the hapten diphenylcyclopropenone (DPC). CDR3 nucleotides: TGCAGCGTGGGAAACCACGGGAATAGCAATCAGCCCCAGCATTTT. It is translated as CSVGNHGNSNQPQHF.